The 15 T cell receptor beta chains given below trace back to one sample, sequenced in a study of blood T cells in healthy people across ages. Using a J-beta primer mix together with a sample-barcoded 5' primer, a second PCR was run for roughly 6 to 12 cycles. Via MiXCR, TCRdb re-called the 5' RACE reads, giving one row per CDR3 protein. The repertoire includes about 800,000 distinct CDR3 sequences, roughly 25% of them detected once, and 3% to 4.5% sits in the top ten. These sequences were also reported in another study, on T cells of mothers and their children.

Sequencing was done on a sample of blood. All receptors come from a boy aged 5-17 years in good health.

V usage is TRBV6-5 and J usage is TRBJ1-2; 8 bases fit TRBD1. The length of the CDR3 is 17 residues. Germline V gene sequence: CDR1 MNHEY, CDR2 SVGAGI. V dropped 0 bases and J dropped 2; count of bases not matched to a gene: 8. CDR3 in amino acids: CASSYSRPRQGNYGYTF. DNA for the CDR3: TGTGCCAGCAGTTACTCGCGACCGAGACAGGGGAACTATGGCTACACCTTC.

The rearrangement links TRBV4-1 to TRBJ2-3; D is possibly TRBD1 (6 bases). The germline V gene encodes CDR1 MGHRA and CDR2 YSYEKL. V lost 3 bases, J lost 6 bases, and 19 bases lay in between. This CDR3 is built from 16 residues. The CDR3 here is CASSHLRTDGGDTQYF. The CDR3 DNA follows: TGCGCCAGCAGCCATCTCCGGACAGATGGAGGCGATACGCAGTATTTT.

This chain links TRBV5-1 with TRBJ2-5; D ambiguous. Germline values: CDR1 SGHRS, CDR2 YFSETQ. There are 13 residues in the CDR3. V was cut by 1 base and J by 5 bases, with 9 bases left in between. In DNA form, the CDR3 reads TGCGCCAGCAGCTTGTTCACCGCGGAGACCCAGTACTTC. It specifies CASSLFTAETQYF.

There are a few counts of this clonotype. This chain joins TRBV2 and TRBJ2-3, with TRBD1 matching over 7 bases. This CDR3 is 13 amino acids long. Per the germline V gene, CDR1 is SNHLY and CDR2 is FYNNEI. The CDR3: CVSDRRSTDTQYF. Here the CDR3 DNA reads TGTGTCTCGGACAGGAGAAGCACAGATACGCAGTATTTT.

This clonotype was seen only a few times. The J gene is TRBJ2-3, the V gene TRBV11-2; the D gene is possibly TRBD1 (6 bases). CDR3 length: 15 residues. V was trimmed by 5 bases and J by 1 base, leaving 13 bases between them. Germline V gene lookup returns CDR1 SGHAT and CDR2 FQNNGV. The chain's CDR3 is CASSTRTERTDTQYF. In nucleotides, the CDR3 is TGTGCCAGCAGCACCCGGACAGAACGCACAGATACGCAGTATTTT.

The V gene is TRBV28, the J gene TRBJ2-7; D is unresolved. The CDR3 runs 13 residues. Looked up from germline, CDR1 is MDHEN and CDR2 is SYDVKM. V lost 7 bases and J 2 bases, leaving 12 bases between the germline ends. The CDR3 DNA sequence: TGTGCCAGCACCCGGAAAATAACCTACGAGCAGTACTTC. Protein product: CASTRKITYEQYF.

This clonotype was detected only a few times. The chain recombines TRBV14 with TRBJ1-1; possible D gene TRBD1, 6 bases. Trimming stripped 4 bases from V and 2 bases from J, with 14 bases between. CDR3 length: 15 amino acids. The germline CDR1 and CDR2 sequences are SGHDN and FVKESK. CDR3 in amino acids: CASSLLTGLNTEAFF. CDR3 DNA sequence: TGTGCCAGCAGCCTATTAACAGGGTTAAACACTGAAGCTTTCTTT.

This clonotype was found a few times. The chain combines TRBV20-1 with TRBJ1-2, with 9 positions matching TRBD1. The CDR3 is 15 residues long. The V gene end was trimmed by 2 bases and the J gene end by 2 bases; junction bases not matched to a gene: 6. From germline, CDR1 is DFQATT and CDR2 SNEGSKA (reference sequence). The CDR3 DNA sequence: TGCAGTGCTAGAACAACTGGACAGGGGAACTATGGCTACACCTTC. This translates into CSARTTGQGNYGYTF.

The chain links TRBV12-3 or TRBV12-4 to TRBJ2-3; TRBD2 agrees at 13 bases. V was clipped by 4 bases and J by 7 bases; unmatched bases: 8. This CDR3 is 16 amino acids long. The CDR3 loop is CASSSFTSGGANTQYF. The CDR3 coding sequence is TGTGCCAGCAGTTCCTTCACTAGCGGGGGGGCCAATACGCAGTATTTT.

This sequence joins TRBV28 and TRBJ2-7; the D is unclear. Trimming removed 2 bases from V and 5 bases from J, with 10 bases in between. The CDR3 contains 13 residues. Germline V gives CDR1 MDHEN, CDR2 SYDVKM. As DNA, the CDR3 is TGTGCCAGCAGTTTAATCTGGAGAGACGAGCAGTACTTC. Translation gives CASSLIWRDEQYF.

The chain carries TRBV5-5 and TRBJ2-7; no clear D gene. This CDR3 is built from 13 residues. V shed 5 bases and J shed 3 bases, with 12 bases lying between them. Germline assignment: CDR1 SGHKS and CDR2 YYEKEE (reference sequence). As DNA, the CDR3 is TGTGCCAGCAGAAGACCGGTCGGCTACGAGCAGTACTTC. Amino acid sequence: CASRRPVGYEQYF.

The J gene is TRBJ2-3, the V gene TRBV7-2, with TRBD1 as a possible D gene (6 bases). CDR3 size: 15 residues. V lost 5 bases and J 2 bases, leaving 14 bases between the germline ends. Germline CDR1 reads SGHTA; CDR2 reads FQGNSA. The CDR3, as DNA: TGTGCCAGCAGCCAATTGACAGGATTCACAGATACGCAGTATTTT. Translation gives CASSQLTGFTDTQYF.

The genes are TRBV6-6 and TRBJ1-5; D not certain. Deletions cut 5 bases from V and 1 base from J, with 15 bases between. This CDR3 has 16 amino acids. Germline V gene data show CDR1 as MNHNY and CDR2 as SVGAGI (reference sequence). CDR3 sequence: CASSTLFGESNQPQHF. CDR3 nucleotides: TGTGCCAGCAGTACCTTATTCGGGGAGAGCAATCAGCCCCAGCATTTT.

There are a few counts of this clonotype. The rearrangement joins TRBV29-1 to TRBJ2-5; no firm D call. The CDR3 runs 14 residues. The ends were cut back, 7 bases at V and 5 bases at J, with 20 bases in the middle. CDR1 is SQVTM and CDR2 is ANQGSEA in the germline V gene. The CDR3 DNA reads TGCAGCGCGGTGGGGTCTGGAGCGTCTGAGACCCAGTACTTC. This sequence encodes CSAVGSGASETQYF.

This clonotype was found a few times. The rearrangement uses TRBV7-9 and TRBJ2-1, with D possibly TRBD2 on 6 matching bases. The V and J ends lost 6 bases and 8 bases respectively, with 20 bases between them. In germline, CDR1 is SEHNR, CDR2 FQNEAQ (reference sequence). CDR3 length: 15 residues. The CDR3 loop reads CASRNSHGGRYEQFF. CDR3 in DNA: TGTGCCAGCAGGAACTCGCACGGGGGAAGGTATGAGCAGTTCTTC.